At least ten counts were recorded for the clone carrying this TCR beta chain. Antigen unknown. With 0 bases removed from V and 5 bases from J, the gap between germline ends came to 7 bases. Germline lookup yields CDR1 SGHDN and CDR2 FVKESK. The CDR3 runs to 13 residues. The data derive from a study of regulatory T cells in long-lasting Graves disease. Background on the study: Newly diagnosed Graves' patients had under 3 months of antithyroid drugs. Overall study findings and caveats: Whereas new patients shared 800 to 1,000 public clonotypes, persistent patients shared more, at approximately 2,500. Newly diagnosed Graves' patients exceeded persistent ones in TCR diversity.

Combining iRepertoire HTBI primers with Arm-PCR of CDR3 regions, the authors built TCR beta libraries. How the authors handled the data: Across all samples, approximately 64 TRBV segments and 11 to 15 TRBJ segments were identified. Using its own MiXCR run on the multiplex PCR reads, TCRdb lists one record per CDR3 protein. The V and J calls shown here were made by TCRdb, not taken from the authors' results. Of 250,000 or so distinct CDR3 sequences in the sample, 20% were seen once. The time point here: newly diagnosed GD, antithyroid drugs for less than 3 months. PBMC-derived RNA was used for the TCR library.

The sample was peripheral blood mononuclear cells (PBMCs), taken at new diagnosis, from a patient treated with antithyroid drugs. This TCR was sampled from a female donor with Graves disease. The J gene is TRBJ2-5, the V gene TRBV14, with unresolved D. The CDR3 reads CASSQDLKETQYF. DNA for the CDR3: TGTGCCAGCAGCCAAGACCTTAAGGAGACCCAGTACTTC.